This is a list of T cell receptor beta chains from one sample in a study of molecular identifiers for immune sequencing clone quantification. Via MiXCR, TCRdb re-called the PCR reads, giving one row per CDR3 protein. The table shows more than 550,000 distinct CDR3 sequences, with 25% occurring only once. Sequenced: naive CD8+ T cells from blood, with Jurkat cell RNA spiked in. The receptors were gathered from a human donor in good health. Some libraries in this study had Jurkat cell RNA spiked in. CDR3s include the opening cysteine and the closing phenylalanine or tryptophan. Fields, in order: clone size, D gene, V gene, J gene, CDR3 protein, CDR3 DNA. D genes are given only for firm matches. Expanded clones get a size class; other rows say once, few or many, or leave the size out.

>many|-|TRBV2|TRBJ2-7
CASSAGAYEQYF
TGTGCCAGCAGCGCCGGAGCGTACGAGCAGTACTTC
>-|TRBD1|TRBV11-2|TRBJ1-2
CASSLGGTGSNYGYTF
TGTGCCAGCAGCTTAGGAGGGACAGGGTCGAACTATGGCTACACCTTC
>few|-|TRBV4-1|TRBJ1-1
CASSQVQGGTEAFF
TGCGCCAGCAGCCAAGTGCAAGGGGGGACTGAAGCTTTCTTT
>few|-|TRBV27|TRBJ2-7
CASGPQPYEQYF
TGTGCCAGCGGTCCCCAACCCTACGAGCAGTACTTC
>many|-|TRBV25-1|TRBJ2-5
CASSESGETQYF
TGTGCCAGCAGTGAATCAGGAGAGACCCAGTACTTC
>few|-|TRBV30|TRBJ2-1
CAWSVVREQFF
TGTGCCTGGAGTGTGGTGAGGGAGCAGTTCTTC
>few|TRBD2|TRBV27|TRBJ2-1
CASRSSGWSNEQFF
TGTGCCAGCAGATCTAGCGGATGGAGCAATGAGCAGTTCTTC
>many|-|TRBV9|TRBJ2-3
CASSAGVLGTDTQYF
TGTGCCAGCAGCGCTGGAGTTCTTGGCACAGATACGCAGTATTTT
>-|-|TRBV15|TRBJ2-1
CATSRFNEQFF
TGTGCCACCAGCAGGTTCAATGAGCAGTTCTTC
>few|-|TRBV5-4|TRBJ2-3
CASSLYDSSTDTQYF
TGTGCCAGCAGCTTGTATGACAGTAGCACAGATACGCAGTATTTT
>-|-|TRBV4-1|TRBJ2-1
CASSQGPGQFF
TGCGCCAGCAGCCAAGGCCCGGGACAGTTCTTC
>many|-|TRBV20-1|TRBJ2-7
CSARGQATYEQYF
TGCAGTGCTAGAGGGCAAGCCACCTACGAGCAGTACTTC
>few|TRBD2|TRBV9|TRBJ2-2
CASSVVTSGDVGGELFF
TGTGCCAGCAGCGTAGTTACTAGCGGGGATGTCGGCGGGGAGCTGTTTTTT
>many|TRBD2|TRBV7-6|TRBJ2-3
CASSLGLAATDTQYF
TGTGCCAGCAGCCTGGGACTAGCGGCTACAGATACGCAGTATTTT
>-|TRBD2|TRBV20-1|TRBJ2-1
CSARDSPASGEANEQFF
TGCAGTGCTAGAGATTCCCCTGCGAGCGGGGAGGCCAATGAGCAGTTCTTC
>few|TRBD1|TRBV28|TRBJ2-7
CASRPGQDTYEQYF
TGTGCCAGCAGACCGGGACAGGATACCTACGAGCAGTACTTC